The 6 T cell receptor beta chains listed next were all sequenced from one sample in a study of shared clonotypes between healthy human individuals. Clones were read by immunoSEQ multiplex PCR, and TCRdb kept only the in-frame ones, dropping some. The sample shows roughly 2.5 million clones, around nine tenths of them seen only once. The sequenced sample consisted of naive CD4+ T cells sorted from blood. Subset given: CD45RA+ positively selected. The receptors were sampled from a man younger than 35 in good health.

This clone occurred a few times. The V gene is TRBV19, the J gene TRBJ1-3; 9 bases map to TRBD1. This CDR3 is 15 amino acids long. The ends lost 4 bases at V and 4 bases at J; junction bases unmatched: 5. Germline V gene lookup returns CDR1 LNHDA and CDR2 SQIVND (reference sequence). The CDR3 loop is CASSRDRVRGNTIYF. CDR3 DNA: TGTGCCAGTAGTAGGGACAGGGTCCGCGGAAACACCATATATTTT.

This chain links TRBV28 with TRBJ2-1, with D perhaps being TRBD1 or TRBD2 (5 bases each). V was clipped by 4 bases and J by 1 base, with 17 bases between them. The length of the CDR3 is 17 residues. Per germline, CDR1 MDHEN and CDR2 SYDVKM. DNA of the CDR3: TGTGCCAGCAGTTCCCCTGAGGGGAAAGGGTCCTACAATGAGCAGTTCTTC. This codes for CASSSPEGKGSYNEQFF.

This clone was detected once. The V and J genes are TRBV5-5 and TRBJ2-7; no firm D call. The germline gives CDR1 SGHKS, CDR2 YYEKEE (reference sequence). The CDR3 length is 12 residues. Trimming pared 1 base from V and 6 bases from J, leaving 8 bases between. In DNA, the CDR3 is TGTGCCAGCAGCTTGATGGCCGGCGAGCAGTACTTC. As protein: CASSLMAGEQYF. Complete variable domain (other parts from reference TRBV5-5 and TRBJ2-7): DAGVTQSPTHLIKTRGQQVTLRCSPISGHKSVSWYQQVLGQGPQFIFQYYEKEERGRGNFPDRFSARQFPNYSSELNVNALLLGDSALYLCASSLMAGEQYFGPGTRLTVT.

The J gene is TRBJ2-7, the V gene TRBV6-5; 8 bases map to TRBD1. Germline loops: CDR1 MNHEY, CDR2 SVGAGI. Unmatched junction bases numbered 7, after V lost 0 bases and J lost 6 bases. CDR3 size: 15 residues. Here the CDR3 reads CASSYSTGDLFEQYF. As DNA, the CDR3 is TGTGCCAGCAGTTACTCGACAGGGGACTTGTTCGAGCAGTACTTC.

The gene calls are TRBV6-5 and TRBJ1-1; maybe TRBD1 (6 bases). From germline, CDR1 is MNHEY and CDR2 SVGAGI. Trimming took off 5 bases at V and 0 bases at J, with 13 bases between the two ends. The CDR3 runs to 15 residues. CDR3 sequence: CASSTGTKLNTEAFF. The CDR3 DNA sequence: TGTGCCAGCAGTACCGGGACAAAATTGAACACTGAAGCTTTCTTT.

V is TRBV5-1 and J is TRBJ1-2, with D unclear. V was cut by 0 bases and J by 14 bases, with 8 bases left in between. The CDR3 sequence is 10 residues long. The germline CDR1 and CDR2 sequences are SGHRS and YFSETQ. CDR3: CASSLGPYTF. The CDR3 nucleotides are TGCGCCAGCAGCTTGGGGCCGTATACCTTC.